This entry concerns a single T cell receptor (beta chain). The germline V gene has CDR1 LGHDT and CDR2 YNNKEL (reference sequence). The V and J ends lost 0 bases and 0 bases respectively, with 15 bases between them. There are 18 residues in the CDR3. Original processing methods: Amplification of reference gene primers was used by the study to estimate nucleated cell counts. Libraries were prepared by immunoSEQ multiplex PCR; TCRdb keeps only in-frame clonotypes and omits some of them. V and J calls and clone size are given by that table; D and trimming were obtained from the DNA. The repertoire holds 50,000 or so clones, with over 80% as singletons. This entry belongs to a study of blood T cell repertoires in COVID-19. Study-level background: The samples span acute and convalescent COVID-19 from the United States, Italy and Spain. T cells, B-cell-depleted T cells, or PBMCs provided the cDNA or gDNA that served as material.

The sequence came from a man aged 65 to 79 with acute or convalescent COVID-19. J is TRBJ1-3 and V is TRBV3-1 (or the pseudogene TRBV3-2); D possibly corresponds to TRBD1 (5 bases). The sequenced material came from peripheral blood. The CDR3 DNA reads as TGTGCCAGCAGCCAAGATGGGGCAGGGAAACACTCTGGAAACACCATATATTTT. Protein: CASSQDGAGKHSGNTIYF.